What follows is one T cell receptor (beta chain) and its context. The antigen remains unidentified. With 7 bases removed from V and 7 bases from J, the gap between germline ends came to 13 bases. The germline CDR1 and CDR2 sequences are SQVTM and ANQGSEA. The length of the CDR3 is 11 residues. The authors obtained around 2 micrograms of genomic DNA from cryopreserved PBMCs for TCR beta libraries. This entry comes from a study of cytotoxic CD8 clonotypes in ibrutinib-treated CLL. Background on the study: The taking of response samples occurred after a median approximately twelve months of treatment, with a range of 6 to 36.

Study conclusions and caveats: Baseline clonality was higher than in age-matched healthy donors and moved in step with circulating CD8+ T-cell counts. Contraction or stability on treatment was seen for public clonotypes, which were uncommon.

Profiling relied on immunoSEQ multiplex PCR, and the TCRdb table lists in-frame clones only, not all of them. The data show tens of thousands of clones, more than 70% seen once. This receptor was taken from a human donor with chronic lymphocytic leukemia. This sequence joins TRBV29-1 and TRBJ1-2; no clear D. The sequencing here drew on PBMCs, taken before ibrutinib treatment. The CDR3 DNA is TGCAGCGCCCGACAAGTGACTGGCTACACCTTC. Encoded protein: CSARQVTGYTF.